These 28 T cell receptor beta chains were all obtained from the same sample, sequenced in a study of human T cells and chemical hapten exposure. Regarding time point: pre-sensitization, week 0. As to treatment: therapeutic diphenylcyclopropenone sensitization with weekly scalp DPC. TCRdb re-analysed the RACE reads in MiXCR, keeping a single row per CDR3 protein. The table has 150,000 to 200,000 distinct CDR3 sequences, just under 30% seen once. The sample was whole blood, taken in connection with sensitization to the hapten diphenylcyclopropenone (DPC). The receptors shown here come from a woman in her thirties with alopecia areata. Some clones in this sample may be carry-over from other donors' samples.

Here the CDR3 reads CASSVSDSFSGNTIYF. In DNA form, the CDR3 reads TGTGCCAGCAGCGTGTCGGACAGTTTCTCTGGAAACACCATATATTTT. This sequence joins TRBV9 and TRBJ1-3; a possible D gene is TRBD1 (6 bases). In germline, CDR1 is SGDLS, CDR2 YYNGEE. V was clipped by 2 bases and J by 0 bases, with 12 bases between them. CDR3 length: 16 residues.

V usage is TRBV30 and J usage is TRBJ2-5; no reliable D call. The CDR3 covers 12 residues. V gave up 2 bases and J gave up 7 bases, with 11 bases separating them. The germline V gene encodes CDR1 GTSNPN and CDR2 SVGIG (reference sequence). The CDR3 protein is CAWSKTHWTQYF. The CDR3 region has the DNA TGTGCCTGGAGTAAGACCCATTGGACCCAGTACTTC.

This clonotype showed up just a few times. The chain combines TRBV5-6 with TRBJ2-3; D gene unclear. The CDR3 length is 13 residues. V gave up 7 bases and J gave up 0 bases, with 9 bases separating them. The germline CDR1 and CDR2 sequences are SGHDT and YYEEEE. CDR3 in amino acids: CASVSASTDTQYF. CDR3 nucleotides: TGTGCCAGCGTTAGTGCAAGCACAGATACGCAGTATTTT.

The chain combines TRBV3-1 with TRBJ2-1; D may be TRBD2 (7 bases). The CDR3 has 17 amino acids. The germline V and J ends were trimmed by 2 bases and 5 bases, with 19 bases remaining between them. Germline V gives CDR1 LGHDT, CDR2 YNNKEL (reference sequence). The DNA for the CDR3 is TGTGCCAGCAGCCAACTCGGGGGGCTAGCCGGGAACAATGAGCAGTTCTTC. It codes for CASSQLGGLAGNNEQFF.

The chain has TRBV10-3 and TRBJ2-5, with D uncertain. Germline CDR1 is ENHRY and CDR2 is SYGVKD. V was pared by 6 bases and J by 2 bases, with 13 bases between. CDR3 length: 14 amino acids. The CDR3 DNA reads TGTGCCATCAGCGTCCTCCAGGCTCAAGAGACCCAGTACTTC. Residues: CAISVLQAQETQYF.

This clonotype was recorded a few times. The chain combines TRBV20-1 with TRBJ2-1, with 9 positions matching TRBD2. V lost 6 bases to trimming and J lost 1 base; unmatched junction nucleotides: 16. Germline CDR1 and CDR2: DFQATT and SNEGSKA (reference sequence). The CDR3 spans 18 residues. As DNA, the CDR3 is TGCAGTGCAAGACCCCTGGGGGCGACTAGCGGTTCCTACAATGAGCAGTTCTTC. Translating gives CSARPLGATSGSYNEQFF.

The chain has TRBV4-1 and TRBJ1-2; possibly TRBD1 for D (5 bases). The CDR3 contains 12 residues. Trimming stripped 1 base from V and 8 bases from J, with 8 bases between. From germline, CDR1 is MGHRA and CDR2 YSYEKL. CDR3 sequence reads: CASSQAGYGYTF. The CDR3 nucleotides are TGCGCCAGCAGCCAAGCAGGGTACGGCTACACCTTC.

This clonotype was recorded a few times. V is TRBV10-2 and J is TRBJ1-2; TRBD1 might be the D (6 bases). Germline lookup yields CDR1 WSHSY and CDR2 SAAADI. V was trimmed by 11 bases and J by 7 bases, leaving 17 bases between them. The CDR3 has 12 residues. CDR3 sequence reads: CAATGGLGGYTF. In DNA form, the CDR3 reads TGCGCCGCCACCGGGGGCCTAGGTGGCTACACCTTC.

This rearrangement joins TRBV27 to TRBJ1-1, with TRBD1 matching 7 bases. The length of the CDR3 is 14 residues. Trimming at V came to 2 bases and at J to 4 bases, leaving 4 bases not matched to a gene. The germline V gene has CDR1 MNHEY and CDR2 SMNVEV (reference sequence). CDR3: CASSLGTARTEAFF. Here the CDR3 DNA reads TGTGCCAGCAGTTTAGGGACAGCCCGCACTGAAGCTTTCTTT.

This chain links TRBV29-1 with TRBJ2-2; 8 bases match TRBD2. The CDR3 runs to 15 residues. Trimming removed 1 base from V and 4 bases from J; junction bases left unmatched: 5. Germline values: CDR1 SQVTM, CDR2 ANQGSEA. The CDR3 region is CSVEVGLAGTGELFF. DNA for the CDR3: TGCAGCGTTGAAGTCGGCCTAGCGGGCACCGGGGAGCTGTTTTTT.

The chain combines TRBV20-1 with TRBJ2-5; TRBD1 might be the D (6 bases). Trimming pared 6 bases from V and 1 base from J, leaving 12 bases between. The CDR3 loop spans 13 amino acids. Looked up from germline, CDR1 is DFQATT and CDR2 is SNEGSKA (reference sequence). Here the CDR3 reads CSATRQVQETQYF. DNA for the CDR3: TGCAGTGCAACGAGACAGGTCCAAGAGACCCAGTACTTC.

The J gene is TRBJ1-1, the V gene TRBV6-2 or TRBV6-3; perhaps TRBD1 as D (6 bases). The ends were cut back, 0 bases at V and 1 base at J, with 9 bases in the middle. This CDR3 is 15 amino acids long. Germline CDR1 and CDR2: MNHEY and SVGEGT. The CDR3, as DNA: TGTGCCAGCAGTTACTCCAGAGGGGGGAACACTGAAGCTTTCTTT. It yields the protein CASSYSRGGNTEAFF.

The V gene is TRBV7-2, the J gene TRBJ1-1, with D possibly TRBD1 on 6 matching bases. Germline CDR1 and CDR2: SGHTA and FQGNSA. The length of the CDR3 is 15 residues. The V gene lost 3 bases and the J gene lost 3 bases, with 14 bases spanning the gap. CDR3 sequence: CASSLDRGGDTEAFF. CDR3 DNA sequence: TGTGCCAGCAGCTTGGACAGAGGAGGGGACACTGAAGCTTTCTTT.

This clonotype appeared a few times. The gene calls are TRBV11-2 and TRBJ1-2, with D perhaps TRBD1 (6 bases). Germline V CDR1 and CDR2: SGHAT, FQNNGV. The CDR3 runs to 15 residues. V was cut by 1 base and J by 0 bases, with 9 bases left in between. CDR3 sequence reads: CASSLARGANYGYTF. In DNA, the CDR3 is TGTGCCAGCAGCTTAGCCAGGGGAGCTAACTATGGCTACACCTTC.

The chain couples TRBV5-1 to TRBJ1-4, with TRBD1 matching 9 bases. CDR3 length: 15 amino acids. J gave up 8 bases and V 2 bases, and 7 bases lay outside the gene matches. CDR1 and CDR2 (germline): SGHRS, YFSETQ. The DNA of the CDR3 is TGCGCCAGCAGCTTACAGGGGGCACGGGGGGAAAAACTGTTTTTT. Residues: CASSLQGARGEKLFF.

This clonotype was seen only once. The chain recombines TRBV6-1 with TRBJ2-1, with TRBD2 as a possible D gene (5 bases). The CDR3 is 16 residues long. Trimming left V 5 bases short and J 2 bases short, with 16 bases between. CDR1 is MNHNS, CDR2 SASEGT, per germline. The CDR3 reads CASSSTSLGTYNEQFF. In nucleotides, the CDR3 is TGTGCCAGCAGTTCAACTAGTCTGGGCACCTACAATGAGCAGTTCTTC.

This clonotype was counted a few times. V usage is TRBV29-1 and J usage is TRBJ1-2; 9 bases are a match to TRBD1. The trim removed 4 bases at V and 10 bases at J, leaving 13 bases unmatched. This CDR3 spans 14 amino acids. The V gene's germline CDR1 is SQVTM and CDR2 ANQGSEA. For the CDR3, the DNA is TGCAGCGTTGCGGGGACAGGGCCTAAGGGGCCCTACACCTTC. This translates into CSVAGTGPKGPYTF.

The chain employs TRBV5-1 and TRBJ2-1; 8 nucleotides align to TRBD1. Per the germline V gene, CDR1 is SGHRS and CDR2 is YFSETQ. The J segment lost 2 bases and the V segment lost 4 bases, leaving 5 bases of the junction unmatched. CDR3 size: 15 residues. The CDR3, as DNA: TGCGCCAGCAGCCTGACAGGGGAACCCTACAATGAGCAGTTCTTC. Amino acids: CASSLTGEPYNEQFF. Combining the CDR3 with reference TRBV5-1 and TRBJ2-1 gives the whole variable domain KAGVTQTPRYLIKTRGQQVTLSCSPISGHRSVSWYQQTPGQGLQFLFEYFSETQRNKGNFPGRFSGRQFSNSRSEMNVSTLELGDSALYLCASSLTGEPYNEQFFGPGTRLTVL.

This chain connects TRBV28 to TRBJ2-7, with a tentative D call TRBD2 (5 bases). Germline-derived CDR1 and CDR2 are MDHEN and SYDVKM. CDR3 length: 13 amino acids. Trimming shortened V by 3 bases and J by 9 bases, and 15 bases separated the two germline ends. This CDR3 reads CASSFAISSGQYF. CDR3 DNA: TGTGCCAGCAGTTTTGCGATTTCCAGCGGGCAGTACTTC. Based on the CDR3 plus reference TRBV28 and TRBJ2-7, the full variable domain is DVKVTQSSRYLVKRTGEKVFLECVQDMDHENMFWYRQDPGLGLRLIYFSYDVKMKEKGDIPEGYSVSREKKERFSLILESASTNQTSMYLCASSFAISSGQYFGPGTRLTVT.

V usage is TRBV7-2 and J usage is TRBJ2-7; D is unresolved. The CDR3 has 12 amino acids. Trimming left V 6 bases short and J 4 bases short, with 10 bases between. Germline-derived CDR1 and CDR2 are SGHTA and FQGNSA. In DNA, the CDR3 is TGTGCCAGCAGTCCGACCTATTACGAGCAGTACTTC. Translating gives CASSPTYYEQYF. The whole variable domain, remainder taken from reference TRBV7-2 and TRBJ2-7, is GAGVSQSPSNKVTEKGKDVELRCDPISGHTALYWYRQSLGQGLEFLIYFQGNSAPDKSGLPSDRFSAERTGGSVSTLTIQRTQQEDSAVYLCASSPTYYEQYFGPGTRLTVT.

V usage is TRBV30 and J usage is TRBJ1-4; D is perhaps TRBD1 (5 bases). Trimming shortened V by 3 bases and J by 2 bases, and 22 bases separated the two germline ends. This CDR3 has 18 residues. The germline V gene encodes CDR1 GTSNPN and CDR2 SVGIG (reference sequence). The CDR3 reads CAWSVRWGRVSTNEKLFF. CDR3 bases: TGTGCCTGGAGCGTCAGGTGGGGCAGGGTTTCCACTAATGAAAAACTGTTTTTT.

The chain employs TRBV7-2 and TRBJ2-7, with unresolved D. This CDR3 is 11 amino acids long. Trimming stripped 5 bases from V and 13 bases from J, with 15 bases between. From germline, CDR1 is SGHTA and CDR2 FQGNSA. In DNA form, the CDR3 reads TGTGCCAGCAGCCTAGGGCCCTCTGTCTACTTC. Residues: CASSLGPSVYF.

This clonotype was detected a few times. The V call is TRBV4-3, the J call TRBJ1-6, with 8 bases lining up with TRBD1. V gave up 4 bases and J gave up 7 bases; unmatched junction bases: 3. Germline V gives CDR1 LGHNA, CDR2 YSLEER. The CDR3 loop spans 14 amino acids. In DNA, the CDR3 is TGCGCCAGCAGCCCGGACAGGGTCAATTCACCCCTCCACTTT. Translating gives CASSPDRVNSPLHF.

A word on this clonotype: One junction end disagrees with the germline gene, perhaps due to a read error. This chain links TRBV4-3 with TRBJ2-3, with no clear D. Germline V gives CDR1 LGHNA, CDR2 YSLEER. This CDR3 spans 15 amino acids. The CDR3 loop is CTSSQDQALTDTQYF. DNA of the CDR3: TGCACCAGCAGCCAAGATCAGGCCCTCACAGATACGCAGTATTTT.

DNA of the CDR3: TGTGCCAGCAGTTCGGGCCCGAACTATGGCTACACCTTC. It translates to CASSSGPNYGYTF. The chain has TRBV28 and TRBJ1-2, with D unresolved. Germline CDR1 is MDHEN and CDR2 is SYDVKM. The CDR3 covers 13 residues. V was clipped by 4 bases and J by 2 bases, with 8 bases between them.

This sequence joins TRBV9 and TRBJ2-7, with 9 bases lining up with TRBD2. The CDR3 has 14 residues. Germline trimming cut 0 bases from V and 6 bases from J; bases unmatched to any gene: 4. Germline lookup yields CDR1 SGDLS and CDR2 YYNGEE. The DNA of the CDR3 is TGTGCCAGCAGCGTAGGAGCGGGAGGAGGCGAGCAGTACTTC. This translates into CASSVGAGGGEQYF.

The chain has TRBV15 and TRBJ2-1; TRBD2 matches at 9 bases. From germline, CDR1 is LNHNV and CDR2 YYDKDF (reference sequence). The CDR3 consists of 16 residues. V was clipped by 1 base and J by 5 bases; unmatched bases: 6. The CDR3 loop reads CATSRVGLAGNNEQFF. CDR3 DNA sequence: TGTGCCACCAGCAGAGTTGGTCTAGCGGGAAACAATGAGCAGTTCTTC.

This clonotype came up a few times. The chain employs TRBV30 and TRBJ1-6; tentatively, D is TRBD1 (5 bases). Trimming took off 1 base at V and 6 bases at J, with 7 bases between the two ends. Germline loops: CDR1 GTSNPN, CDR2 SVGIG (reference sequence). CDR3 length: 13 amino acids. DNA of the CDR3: TGTGCCTGGAGTGGACAGTTTAATTCACCCCTCCACTTT. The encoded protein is CAWSGQFNSPLHF.